A selection of T cell receptor beta chains follows, all from one sample in a study of control samples from healthy donors and cancer patients. Here immunoSEQ multiplex PCR was the method, and the copy in TCRdb shows in-frame clones only, minus some. The sample lists around 70,000 clones; 94% were seen once. Sequences were obtained from blood. The receptors come from a young woman in good health. CDR3s include the opening cysteine and the closing phenylalanine or tryptophan. The D gene is left open where the match is weak. For some rows the clone size is stated as once, few or many, or as a class when expanded; others skip it.

j_gene	v_gene	abundance	d_gene	CDR3aa	CDR3nt
TRBJ2-5	TRBV5-6	.	TRBD2	CASSLTSGGLIETQYF	TGTGCCAGCAGCCTTACTAGCGGGGGGTTGATTGAGACCCAGTACTTC
TRBJ2-1	TRBV12-5	.	TRBD1	CASGSGTGWQESYNEQFF	TGTGCTAGTGGTTCAGGGACAGGGTGGCAAGAATCCTACAATGAGCAGTTCTTC
TRBJ1-1	TRBV2	.	.	CASSEQGGNTEAFF	TGTGCCAGCAGTGAGCAGGGAGGGAACACTGAAGCTTTCTTT
TRBJ1-1	TRBV7-9	.	.	CASSKNSLNTEAFF	TGTGCCAGCAGCAAGAACAGTTTGAACACTGAAGCTTTCTTT
TRBJ2-5	TRBV5-1	.	.	CASSIGQKETQYF	TGCGCCAGCAGCATCGGACAGAAAGAGACCCAGTACTTC
TRBJ1-1	TRBV5-1	.	TRBD1	CASSKNEGRNRGGNTEAFF	TGCGCCAGCAGCAAGAACGAAGGGAGGAACAGGGGAGGGAACACTGAAGCTTTCTTT
TRBJ2-5	TRBV7-9	.	.	CASSFSETQYF	TGTGCCAGCAGCTTCTCTGAGACCCAGTACTTC
TRBJ1-4	TRBV6-1	.	.	CASSEGRSSSTNEKLFF	TGTGCCAGCAGTGAAGGGCGGAGTTCATCGACTAATGAAAAACTGTTTTTT
TRBJ1-1	TRBV2	once	TRBD1	CANPGQPNTEAFF	TGTGCCAACCCGGGACAGCCGAACACTGAAGCTTTCTTT
TRBJ1-5	TRBV6-5	.	.	CASSSQGALINQPQHF	TGTGCCAGCAGTTCCCAGGGTGCCCTCATAAATCAGCCCCAGCATTTT
TRBJ2-1	TRBV3-1/TRBV3-2	.	TRBD2	CASSQRGGRGEQFF	TGTGCCAGCAGCCAACGCGGGGGGCGTGGTGAGCAGTTCTTC
TRBJ1-1	TRBV19	.	.	CASTIGGTVTEAFF	TGTGCCAGTACCATCGGGGGGACTGTCACTGAAGCTTTCTTT
TRBJ2-3	TRBV7-6	.	.	CASSSTSDTQYF	TGTGCCAGCAGTTCCACGTCAGATACGCAGTATTTT
TRBJ1-4	TRBV30	few	.	CAATGTGATNEKLFF	TGTGCTGCAACCGGGACGGGTGCAACTAATGAAAAACTGTTTTTT
TRBJ2-5	TRBV3-1/TRBV3-2	.	.	CASSRTQETQYF	TGTGCCAGCAGCCGGACGCAAGAGACCCAGTACTTC
TRBJ1-1	TRBV10-3	.	.	CAITNPEGGMNTEAFF	TGTGCCATCACCAACCCCGAGGGTGGAATGAACACTGAAGCTTTCTTT
TRBJ1-2	TRBV2	.	.	CASIAGGLYGYTF	TGTGCCAGCATCGCGGGGGGACTCTATGGCTACACCTTC
TRBJ2-5	TRBV7-7	.	.	CASSSLTSSETQYF	TGTGCTAGCAGCTCCCTGACTAGTTCCGAGACCCAGTACTTC
TRBJ1-1	TRBV7-9	.	TRBD1	CASSDGTEEAFF	TGTGCCAGCAGCGATGGGACAGAAGAAGCTTTCTTT
TRBJ2-5	TRBV3-1/TRBV3-2	.	TRBD2	CASSRFGAERGVETQYF	TGTGCCAGCAGCCGGTTCGGGGCGGAGCGGGGGGTTGAGACCCAGTACTTC
TRBJ1-4	TRBV10-2	.	.	CASSEVDEKLFF	TGCGCCAGCAGTGAAGTTGATGAAAAACTGTTTTTT
TRBJ1-1	TRBV28	.	.	CASNRLEGAEVEAFF	TGTGCCAGCAACCGCCTGGAGGGAGCTGAAGTTGAAGCTTTCTTT
TRBJ2-5	TRBV3-1/TRBV3-2	few	.	CASSHHDRNQETQYF	TGTGCCAGCAGCCATCACGACAGGAACCAAGAGACCCAGTACTTC
TRBJ1-1	TRBV25-1	.	.	CASSESGPEAFF	TGTGCCAGCAGTGAATCCGGGCCTGAAGCTTTCTTT
TRBJ2-3	TRBV4-1	once	.	CASSQEGSSQYF	TGCGCCAGCAGCCAAGAGGGCAGTTCGCAGTATTTT
TRBJ1-3	TRBV9	once	TRBD1	CASSAPGTGASSGNTIYF	TGTGCCAGCAGCGCGCCCGGGACAGGGGCAAGCTCTGGAAACACCATATATTTT